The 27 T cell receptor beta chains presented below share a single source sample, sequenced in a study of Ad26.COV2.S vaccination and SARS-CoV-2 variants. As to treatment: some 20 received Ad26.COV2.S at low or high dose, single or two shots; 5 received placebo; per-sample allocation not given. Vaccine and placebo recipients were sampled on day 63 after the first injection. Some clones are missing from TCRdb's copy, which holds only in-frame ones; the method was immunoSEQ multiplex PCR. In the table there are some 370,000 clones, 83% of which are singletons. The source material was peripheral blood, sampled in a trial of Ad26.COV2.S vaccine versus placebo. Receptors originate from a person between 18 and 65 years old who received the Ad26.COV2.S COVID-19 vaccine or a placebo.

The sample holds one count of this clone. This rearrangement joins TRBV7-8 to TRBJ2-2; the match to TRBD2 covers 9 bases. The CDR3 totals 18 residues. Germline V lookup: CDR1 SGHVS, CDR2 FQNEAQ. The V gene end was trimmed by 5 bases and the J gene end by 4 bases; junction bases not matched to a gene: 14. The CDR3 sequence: CASSPNPGLATLTGELFF. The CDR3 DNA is TGTGCCAGCAGCCCTAATCCGGGACTAGCCACCCTCACCGGGGAGCTGTTTTTT.

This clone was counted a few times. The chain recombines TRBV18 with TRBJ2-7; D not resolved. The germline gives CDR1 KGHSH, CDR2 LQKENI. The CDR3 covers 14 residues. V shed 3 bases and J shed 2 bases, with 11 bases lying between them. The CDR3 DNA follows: TGTGCCAGCTCACCTGCGATAACAACCTACGAGCAGTACTTC. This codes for CASSPAITTYEQYF.

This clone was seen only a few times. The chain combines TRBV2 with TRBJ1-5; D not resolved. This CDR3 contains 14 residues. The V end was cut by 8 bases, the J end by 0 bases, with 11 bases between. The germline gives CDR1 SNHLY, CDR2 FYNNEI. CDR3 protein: CASSAGNSNQPQHF. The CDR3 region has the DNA TGTGCCAGCTCAGCAGGAAATAGCAATCAGCCCCAGCATTTT.

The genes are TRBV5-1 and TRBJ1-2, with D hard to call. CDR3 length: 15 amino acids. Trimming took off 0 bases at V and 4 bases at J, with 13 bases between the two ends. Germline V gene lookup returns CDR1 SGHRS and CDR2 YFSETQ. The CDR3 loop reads CASSLGPRSSYGYTF. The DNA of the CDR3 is TGCGCCAGCAGCTTGGGGCCACGTAGTAGCTATGGCTACACCTTC.

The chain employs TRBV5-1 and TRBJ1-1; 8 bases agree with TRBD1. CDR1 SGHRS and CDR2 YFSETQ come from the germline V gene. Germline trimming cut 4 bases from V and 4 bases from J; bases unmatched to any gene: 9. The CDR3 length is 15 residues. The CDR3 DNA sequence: TGCGCCAGCAGCCTCAACCAGGGGGCCGGCACTGAAGCTTTCTTT. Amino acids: CASSLNQGAGTEAFF.

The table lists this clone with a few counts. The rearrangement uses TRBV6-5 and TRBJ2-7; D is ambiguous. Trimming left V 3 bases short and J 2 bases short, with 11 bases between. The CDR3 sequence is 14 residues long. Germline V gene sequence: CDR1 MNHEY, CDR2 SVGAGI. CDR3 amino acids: CASSYAAGTYEQYF. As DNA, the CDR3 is TGTGCCAGCAGTTATGCCGCTGGGACCTACGAGCAGTACTTC.

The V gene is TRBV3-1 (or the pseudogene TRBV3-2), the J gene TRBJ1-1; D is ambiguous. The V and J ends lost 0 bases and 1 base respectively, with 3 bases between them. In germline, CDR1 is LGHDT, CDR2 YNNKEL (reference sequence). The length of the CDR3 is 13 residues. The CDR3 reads CASSQDKNTEAFF. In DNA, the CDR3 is TGTGCCAGCAGCCAAGATAAGAACACTGAAGCTTTCTTT.

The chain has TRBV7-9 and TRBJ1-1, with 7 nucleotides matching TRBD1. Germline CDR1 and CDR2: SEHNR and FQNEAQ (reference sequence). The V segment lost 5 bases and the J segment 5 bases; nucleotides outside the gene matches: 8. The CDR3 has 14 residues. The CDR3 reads CASSPYRGETEAFF. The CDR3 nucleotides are TGTGCCAGCAGCCCCTACAGGGGAGAAACTGAAGCTTTCTTT.

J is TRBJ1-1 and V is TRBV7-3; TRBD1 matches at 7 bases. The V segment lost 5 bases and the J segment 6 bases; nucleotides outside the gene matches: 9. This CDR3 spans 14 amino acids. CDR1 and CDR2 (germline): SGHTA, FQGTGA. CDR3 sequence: CASSLRQGTAEAFF. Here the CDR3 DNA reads TGTGCCAGCAGCCTTAGACAGGGAACCGCTGAAGCTTTCTTT.

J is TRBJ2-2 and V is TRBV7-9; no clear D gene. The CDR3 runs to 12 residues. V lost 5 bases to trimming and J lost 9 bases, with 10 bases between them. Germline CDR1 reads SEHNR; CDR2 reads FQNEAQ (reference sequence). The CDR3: CASSHPGRELFF. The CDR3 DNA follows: TGTGCCAGCAGCCACCCCGGGCGGGAGCTGTTTTTT.

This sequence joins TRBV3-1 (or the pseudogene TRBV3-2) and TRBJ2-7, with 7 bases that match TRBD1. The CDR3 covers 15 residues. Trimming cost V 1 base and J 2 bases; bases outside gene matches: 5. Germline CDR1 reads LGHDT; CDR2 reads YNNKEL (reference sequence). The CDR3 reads CASSQGGQPTYEQYF. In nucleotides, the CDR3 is TGTGCCAGCAGCCAAGGGGGACAGCCGACCTACGAGCAGTACTTC.

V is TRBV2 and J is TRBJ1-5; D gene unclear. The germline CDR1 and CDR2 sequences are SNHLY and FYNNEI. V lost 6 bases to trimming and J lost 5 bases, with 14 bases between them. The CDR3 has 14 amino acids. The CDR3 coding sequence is TGTGCCAGCAGCGCTGGGTCTGGTTATCAGCCCCAGCATTTT. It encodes CASSAGSGYQPQHF.

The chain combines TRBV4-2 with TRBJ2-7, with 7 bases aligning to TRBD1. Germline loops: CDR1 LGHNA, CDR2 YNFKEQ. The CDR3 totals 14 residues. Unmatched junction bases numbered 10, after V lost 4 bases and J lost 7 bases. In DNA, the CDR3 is TGTGCCAGCAGCCCCCTCGACAGGGTCGATGAGCAGTACTTC. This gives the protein CASSPLDRVDEQYF.

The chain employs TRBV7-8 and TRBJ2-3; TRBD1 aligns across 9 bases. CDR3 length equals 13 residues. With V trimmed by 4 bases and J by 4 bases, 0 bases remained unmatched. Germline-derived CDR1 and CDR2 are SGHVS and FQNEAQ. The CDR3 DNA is TGTGCCAGCAGCTGGGACAGGGCAGATACGCAGTATTTT. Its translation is CASSWDRADTQYF.

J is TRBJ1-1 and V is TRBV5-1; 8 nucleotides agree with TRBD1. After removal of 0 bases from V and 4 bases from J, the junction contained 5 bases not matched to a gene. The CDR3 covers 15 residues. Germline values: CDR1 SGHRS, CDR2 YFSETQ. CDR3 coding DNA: TGCGCCAGCAGCTTGGGCAGGGGGCCGGGCACTGAAGCTTTCTTT. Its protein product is CASSLGRGPGTEAFF.

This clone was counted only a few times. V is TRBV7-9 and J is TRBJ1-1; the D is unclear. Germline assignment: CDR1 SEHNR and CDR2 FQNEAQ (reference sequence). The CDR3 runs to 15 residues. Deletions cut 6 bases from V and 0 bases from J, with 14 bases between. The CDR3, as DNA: TGTGCCAGCAGTCCCCCTAGGAGGTTGAACACTGAAGCTTTCTTT. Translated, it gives CASSPPRRLNTEAFF.

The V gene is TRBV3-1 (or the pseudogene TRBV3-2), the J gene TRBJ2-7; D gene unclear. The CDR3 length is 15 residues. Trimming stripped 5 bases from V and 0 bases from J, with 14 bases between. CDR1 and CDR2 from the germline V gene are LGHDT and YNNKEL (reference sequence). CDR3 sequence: CASSSKFTSSYEQYF. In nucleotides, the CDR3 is TGTGCCAGCAGCTCAAAGTTTACCAGCTCCTACGAGCAGTACTTC.

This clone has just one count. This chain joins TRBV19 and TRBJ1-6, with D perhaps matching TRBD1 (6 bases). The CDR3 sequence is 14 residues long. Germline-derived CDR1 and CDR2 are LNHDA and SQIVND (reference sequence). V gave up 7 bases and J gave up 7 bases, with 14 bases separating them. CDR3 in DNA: TGTGCCAGTAAGGGGGGGGCGGTAAATTCACCCCTCCACTTT. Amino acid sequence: CASKGGAVNSPLHF.

The CDR3 DNA sequence: TGCGCCAGCAGCTTGGCCGGGACTAGCGGGGGCCCCCGAGGCACAGATACGCAGTATTTT. It is translated as CASSLAGTSGGPRGTDTQYF. J is TRBJ2-3 and V is TRBV5-1, with 14 nucleotides matching TRBD2. V shed 0 bases and J 1 base; nucleotides not matched to a gene: 10. In germline, CDR1 is SGHRS, CDR2 YFSETQ. The CDR3 totals 20 residues.

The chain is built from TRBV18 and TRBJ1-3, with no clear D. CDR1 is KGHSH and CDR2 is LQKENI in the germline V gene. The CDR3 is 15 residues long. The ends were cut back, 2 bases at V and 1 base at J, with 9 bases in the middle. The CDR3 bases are TGTGCCAGCTCACCATCGAGGAATTCTGGAAACACCATATATTTT. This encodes CASSPSRNSGNTIYF.

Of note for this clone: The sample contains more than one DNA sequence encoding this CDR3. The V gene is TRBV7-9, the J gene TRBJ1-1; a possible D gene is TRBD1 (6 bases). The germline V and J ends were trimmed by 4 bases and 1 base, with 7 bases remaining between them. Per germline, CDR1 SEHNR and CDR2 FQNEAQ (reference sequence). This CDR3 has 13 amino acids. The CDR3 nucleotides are TGTGCCAGCAGCTCACAGGGGAACACTGAAGCTTTCTTT. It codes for CASSSQGNTEAFF.

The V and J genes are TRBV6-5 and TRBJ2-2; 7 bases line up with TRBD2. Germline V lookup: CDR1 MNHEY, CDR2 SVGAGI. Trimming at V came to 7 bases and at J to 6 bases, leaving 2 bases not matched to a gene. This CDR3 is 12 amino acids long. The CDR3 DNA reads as TGTGCCAGCACCGCGGGGGCCGGGGAGCTGTTTTTT. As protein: CASTAGAGELFF.

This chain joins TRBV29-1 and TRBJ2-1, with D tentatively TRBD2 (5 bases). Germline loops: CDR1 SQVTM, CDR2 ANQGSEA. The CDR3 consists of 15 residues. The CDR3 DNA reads TGCAGTGCGTCAACCAAATACAGCGCCGGGATCCAGCAGTTCTTC. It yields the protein CSASTKYSAGIQQFF.

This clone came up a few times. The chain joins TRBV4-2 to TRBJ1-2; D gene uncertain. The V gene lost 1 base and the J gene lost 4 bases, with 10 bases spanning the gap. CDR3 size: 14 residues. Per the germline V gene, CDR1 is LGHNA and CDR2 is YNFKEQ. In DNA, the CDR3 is TGTGCCAGCAGCCAAGGGCGGGAAACCTATGGCTACACCTTC. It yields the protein CASSQGRETYGYTF.

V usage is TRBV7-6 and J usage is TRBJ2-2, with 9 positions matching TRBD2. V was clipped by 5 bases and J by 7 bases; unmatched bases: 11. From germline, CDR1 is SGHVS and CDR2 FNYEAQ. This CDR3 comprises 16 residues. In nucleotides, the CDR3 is TGTGCCAGCAGCCCCCTCCTGCGGGAGGGGATCGGGGAGCTGTTTTTT. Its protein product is CASSPLLREGIGELFF.

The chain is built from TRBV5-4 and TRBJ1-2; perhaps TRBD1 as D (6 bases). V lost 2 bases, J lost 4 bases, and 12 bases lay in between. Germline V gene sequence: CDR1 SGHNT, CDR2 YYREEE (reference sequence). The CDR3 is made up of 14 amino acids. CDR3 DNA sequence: TGTGCCAGCAGCTTAAGGGGGAGCATCTATGGCTACACCTTC. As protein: CASSLRGSIYGYTF.

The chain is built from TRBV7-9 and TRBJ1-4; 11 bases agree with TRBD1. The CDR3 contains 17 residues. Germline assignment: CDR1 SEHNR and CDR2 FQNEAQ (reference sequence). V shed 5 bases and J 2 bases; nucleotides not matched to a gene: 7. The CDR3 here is CASSPGQGALTNEKLFF. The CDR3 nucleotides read TGTGCCAGCAGCCCCGGACAGGGGGCCCTCACTAATGAAAAACTGTTTTTT.